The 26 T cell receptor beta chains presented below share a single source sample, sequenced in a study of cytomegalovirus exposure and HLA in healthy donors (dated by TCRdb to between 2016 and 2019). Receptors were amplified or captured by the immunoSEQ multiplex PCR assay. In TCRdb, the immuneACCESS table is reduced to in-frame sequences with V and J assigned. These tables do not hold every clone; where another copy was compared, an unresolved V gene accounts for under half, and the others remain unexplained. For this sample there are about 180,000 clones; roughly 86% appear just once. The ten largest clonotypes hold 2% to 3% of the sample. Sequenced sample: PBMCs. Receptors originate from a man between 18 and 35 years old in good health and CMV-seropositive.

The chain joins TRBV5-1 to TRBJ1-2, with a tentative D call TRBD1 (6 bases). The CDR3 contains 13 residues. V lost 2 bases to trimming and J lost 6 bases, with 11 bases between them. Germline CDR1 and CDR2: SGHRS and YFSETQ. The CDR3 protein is CASSFLQGNGYTF. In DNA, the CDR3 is TGCGCCAGCAGCTTTCTACAGGGTAATGGCTACACCTTC.

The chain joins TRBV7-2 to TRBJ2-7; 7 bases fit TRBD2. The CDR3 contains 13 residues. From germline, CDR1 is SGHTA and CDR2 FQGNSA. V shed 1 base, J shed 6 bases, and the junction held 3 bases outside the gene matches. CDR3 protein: CASSLVGGSEQYF. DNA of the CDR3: TGTGCCAGCAGCTTAGTTGGCGGGAGCGAGCAGTACTTC.

CDR3 DNA: TGCGCCAGCAGCGATGCCAGGGGAGAAAAACTGTTTTTT. Protein sequence: CASSDARGEKLFF. This sequence joins TRBV5-1 and TRBJ1-4, with a possible D match to TRBD1 (6 bases). Trimming removed 4 bases at V and 8 bases at J, with 12 bases between. Germline V gene data show CDR1 as SGHRS and CDR2 as YFSETQ. The CDR3 runs to 13 residues.

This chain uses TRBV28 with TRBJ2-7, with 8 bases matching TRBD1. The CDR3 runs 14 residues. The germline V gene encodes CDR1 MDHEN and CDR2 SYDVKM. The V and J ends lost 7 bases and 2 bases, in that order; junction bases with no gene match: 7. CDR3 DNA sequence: TGTGCCAGCAAGGGCGGACAGGGAACCTACGAGCAGTACTTC. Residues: CASKGGQGTYEQYF.

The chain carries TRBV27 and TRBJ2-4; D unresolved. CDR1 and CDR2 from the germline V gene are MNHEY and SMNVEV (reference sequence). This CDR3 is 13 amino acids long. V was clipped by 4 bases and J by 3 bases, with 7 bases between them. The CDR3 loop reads CASSSPLKNIQYF. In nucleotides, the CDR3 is TGTGCCAGCAGTTCCCCCCTCAAAAACATTCAGTACTTC.

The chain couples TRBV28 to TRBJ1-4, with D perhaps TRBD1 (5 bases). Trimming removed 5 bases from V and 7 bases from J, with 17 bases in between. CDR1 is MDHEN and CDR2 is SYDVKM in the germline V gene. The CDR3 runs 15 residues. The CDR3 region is CASSPPPGGSEKLFF. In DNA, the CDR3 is TGTGCCAGCAGTCCGCCCCCGGGGGGTAGTGAAAAACTGTTTTTT.

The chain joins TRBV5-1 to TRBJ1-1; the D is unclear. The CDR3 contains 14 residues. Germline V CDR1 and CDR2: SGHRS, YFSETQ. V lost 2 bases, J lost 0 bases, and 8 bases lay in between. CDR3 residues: CASSFTTLNTEAFF. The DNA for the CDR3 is TGCGCCAGCAGCTTTACGACATTGAACACTGAAGCTTTCTTT.

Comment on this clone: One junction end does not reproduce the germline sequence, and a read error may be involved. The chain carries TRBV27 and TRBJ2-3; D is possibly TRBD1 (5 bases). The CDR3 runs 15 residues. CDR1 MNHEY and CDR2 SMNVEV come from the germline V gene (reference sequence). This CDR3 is CASTLVYGATDTQYF. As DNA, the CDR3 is TGTGCCAGCACTTTAGTGTATGGGGCAACGGATACGCAGTATTTT.

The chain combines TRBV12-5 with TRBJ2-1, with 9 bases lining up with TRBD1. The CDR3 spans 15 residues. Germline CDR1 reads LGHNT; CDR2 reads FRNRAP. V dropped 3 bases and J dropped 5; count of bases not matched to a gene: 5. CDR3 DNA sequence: TGTGCTAGTGGTTTCGGGACAGGGTCCCACAATGAGCAGTTCTTC. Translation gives CASGFGTGSHNEQFF.

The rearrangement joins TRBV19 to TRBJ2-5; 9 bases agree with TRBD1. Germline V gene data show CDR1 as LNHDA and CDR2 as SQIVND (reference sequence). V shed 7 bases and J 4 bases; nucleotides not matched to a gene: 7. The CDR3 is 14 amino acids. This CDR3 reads CASTPDRGRETQYF. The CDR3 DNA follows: TGTGCCAGTACTCCGGACAGGGGACGAGAGACCCAGTACTTC.

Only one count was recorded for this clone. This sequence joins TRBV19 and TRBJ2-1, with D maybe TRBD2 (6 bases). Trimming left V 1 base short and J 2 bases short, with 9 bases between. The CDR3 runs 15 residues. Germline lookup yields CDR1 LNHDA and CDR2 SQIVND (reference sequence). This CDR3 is CASSIGGVPYNEQFF. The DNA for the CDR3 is TGTGCCAGTAGTATAGGCGGGGTCCCCTACAATGAGCAGTTCTTC. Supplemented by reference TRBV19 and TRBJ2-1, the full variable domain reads DGGITQSPKYLFRKEGQNVTLSCEQNLNHDAMYWYRQDPGQGLRLIYYSQIVNDFQKGDIAEGYSVSREKKESFPLTVTSAQKNPTAFYLCASSIGGVPYNEQFFGPGTRLTVL.

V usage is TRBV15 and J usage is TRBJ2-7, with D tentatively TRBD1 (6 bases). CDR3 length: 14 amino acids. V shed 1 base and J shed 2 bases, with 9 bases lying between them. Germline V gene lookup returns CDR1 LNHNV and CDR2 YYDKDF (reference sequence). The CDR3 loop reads CATSRVQGTYEQYF. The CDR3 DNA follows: TGTGCCACCAGCAGAGTTCAGGGGACCTACGAGCAGTACTTC.

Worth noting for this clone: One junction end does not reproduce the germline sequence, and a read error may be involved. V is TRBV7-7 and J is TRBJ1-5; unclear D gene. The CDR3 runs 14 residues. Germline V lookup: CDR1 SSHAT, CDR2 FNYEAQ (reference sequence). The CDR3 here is CASSRGNSNQPQHF. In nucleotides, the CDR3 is TGTGCTAGCAGCCGAGGGAATAGCAATCAGCCCCAGCATTTT. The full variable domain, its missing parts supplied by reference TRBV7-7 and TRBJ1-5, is GAGVSQSPRYKVTKRGQDVTLRCDPISSHATLYWYQQALGQGPEFLTYFNYEAQPDKSGLPSDRFSAERPEGSISTLTIQRTEQRDSAMYRCASSRGNSNQPQHFGDGTRLSIL.

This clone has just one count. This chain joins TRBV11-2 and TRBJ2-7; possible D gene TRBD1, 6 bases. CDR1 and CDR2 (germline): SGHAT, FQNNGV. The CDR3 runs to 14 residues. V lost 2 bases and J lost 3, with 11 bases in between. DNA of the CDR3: TGTGCCAGCAGCTTAATCGGGACAAACTACGAGCAGTACTTC. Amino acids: CASSLIGTNYEQYF.

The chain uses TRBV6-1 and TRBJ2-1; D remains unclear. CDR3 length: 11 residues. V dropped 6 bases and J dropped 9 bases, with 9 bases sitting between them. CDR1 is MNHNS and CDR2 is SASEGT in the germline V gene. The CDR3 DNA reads TGTGCCAGCAGCCCAGTCTCTGAGCAGTTCTTC. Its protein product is CASSPVSEQFF.

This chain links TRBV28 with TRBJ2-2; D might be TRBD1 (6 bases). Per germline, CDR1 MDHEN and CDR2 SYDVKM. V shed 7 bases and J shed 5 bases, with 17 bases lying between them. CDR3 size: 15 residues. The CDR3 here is CASTSGERETGELFF. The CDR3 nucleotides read TGTGCCAGCACCTCAGGGGAGCGAGAGACCGGGGAGCTGTTTTTT.

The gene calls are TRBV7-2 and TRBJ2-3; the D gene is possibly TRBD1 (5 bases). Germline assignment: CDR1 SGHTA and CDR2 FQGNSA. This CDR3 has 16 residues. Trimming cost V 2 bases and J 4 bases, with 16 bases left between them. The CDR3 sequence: CASSLWAGLSSDTQYF. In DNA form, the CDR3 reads TGTGCCAGCAGCTTATGGGCAGGGTTGAGTTCAGATACGCAGTATTTT.

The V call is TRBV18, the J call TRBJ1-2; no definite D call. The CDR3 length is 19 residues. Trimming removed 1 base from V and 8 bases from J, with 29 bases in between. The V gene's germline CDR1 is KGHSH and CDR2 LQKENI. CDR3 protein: CASSPLSSSGVRTRTGYTF. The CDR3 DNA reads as TGTGCCAGCTCACCACTGTCAAGTTCCGGAGTCCGGACTAGGACGGGCTACACCTTC.

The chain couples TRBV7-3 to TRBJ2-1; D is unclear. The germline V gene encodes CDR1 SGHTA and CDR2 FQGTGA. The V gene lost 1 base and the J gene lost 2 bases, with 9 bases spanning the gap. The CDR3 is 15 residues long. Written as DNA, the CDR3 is TGTGCCAGCAGCTTAATGGCGGAAACCTACAATGAGCAGTTCTTC. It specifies CASSLMAETYNEQFF.

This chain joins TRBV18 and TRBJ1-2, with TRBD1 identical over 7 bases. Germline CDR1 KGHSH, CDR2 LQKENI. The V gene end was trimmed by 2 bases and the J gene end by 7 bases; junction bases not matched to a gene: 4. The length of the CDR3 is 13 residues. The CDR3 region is CASSPGQVSGYTF. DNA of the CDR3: TGTGCCAGCTCACCAGGACAGGTCTCTGGCTACACCTTC.

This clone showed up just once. CDR3 residues: CASRSHGGGWQFF. The CDR3 region has the DNA TGCGCCAGCAGGTCCCACGGGGGGGGGTGGCAGTTCTTC. The gene calls are TRBV5-1 and TRBJ2-1, with 8 bases identical to TRBD2. The CDR3 runs 13 residues. In germline, CDR1 is SGHRS, CDR2 YFSETQ. The ends lost 5 bases at V and 12 bases at J; junction bases unmatched: 10.

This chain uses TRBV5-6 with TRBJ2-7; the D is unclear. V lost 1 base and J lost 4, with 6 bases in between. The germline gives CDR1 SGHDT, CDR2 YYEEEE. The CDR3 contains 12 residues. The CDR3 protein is CASSLTAYEQYF. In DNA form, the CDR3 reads TGTGCCAGCAGCTTGACAGCTTACGAGCAGTACTTC. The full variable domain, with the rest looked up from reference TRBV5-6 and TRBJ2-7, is DAGVTQSPTHLIKTRGQQVTLRCSPKSGHDTVSWYQQALGQGPQFIFQYYEEEERQRGNFPDRFSGHQFPNYSSELNVNALLLGDSALYLCASSLTAYEQYFGPGTRLTVT.

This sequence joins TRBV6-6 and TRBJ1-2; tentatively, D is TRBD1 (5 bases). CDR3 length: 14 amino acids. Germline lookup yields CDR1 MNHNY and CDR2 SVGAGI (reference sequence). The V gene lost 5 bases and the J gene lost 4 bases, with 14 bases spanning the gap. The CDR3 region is CASSPGYIPYGYTF. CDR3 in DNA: TGTGCCAGCAGTCCAGGGTACATCCCCTATGGCTACACCTTC.

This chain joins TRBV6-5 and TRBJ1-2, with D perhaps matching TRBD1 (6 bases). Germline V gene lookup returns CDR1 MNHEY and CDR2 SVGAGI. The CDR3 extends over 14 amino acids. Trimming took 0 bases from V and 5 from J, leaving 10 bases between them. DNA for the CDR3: TGTGCCAGCAGTTACTCGGGGGCTTGGTATGGCTACACCTTC. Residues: CASSYSGAWYGYTF.

This CDR3 is CAWSVTGGHEKLFF. CDR3 in DNA: TGTGCCTGGAGTGTTACAGGGGGCCATGAAAAACTGTTTTTT. The chain joins TRBV30 to TRBJ1-4; 9 positions agree with TRBD1. The CDR3 sequence is 14 residues long. CDR1 is GTSNPN, CDR2 SVGIG, per germline (reference sequence). Unmatched junction bases numbered 2, after V lost 0 bases and J lost 6 bases.

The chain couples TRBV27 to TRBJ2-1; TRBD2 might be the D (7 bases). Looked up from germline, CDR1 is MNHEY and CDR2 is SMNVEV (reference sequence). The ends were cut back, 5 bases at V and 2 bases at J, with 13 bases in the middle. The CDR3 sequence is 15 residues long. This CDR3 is CASSPRGGTYNEQFF. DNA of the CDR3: TGTGCCAGCAGTCCGAGGGGGGGAACCTACAATGAGCAGTTCTTC.